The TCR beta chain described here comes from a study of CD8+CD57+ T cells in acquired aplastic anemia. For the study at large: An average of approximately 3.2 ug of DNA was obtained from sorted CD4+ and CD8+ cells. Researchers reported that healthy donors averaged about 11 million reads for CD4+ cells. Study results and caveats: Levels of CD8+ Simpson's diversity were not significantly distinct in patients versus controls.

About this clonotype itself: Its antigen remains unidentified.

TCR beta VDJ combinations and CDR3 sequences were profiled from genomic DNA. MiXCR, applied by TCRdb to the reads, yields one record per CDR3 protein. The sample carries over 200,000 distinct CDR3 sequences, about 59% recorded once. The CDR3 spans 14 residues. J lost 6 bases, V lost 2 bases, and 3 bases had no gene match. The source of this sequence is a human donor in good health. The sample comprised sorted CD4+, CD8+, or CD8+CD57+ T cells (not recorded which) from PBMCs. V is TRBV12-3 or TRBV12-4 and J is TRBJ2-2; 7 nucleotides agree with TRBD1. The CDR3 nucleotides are TGTGCCAGCAGTTTAACAGGGGATCCCGGGGAGCTGTTTTTT. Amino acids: CASSLTGDPGELFF.